Below are 30 T cell receptor beta chains sequenced from a single sample in a study of neurological immune-mediated disorders. TCRdb called the 5' RACE reads again in MiXCR, with one record for every CDR3 protein. The sample lists some 49,000 distinct CDR3 sequences, about 12% seen once, with less than 5.5% in the top ten. Time point of the sample: longitudinal time-point 2. Specimen: PBMCs. The receptors come from a male donor with HTLV-1-associated myelopathy (HAM/TSP).

This clonotype has a count of ten or more. The chain joins TRBV4-3 to TRBJ1-2, with D possibly being TRBD1 (5 bases). The CDR3 spans 16 residues. V was pared by 0 bases and J by 4 bases, with 15 bases between. Germline V lookup: CDR1 LGHNA, CDR2 YSLEER. CDR3 sequence (DNA): TGCGCCAGCAGCCAAGAGGGGACCCTAGCGAGCTATGGCTACACCTTC. It translates to CASSQEGTLASYGYTF.

This clonotype was recorded at least ten times. V is TRBV20-1 and J is TRBJ1-6; 10 bases are shared with TRBD1. Germline V CDR1 and CDR2: DFQATT, SNEGSKA (reference sequence). V shed 3 bases and J 4 bases; nucleotides not matched to a gene: 3. The CDR3 runs 15 residues. The chain's CDR3 is CSARRTGGYNSPLHF. The CDR3 region has the DNA TGCAGTGCTAGGAGGACAGGGGGTTATAATTCACCCCTCCACTTT.

In its sample, this clonotype was seen many times. The chain joins TRBV5-5 to TRBJ2-1; maybe TRBD1 (7 bases). Germline V gives CDR1 SGHKS, CDR2 YYEKEE (reference sequence). Trimming cost V 4 bases and J 8 bases, with 22 bases left between them. This CDR3 region has 16 residues. As DNA, the CDR3 is TGTGCCAGCAGCCCTCTGGGCAGGGGGGTTTTCCATGAGCAGTTCTTC. It encodes CASSPLGRGVFHEQFF.

The CDR3 spells CAISHHPGRKDGYTF. In DNA, the CDR3 is TGTGCCATCAGTCATCACCCAGGGAGAAAGGATGGCTACACCTTC. V is TRBV10-3 and J is TRBJ1-2, with D perhaps TRBD1 (5 bases). The germline CDR1 and CDR2 sequences are ENHRY and SYGVKD. The CDR3 length is 15 residues. The V gene lost 5 bases and the J gene lost 6 bases, with 19 bases spanning the gap.

There are many counts of this clonotype. The chain links TRBV20-1 to TRBJ1-4; no firm D call. Germline CDR1 is DFQATT and CDR2 is SNEGSKA (reference sequence). Trimming pared 3 bases from V and 11 bases from J, leaving 13 bases between. CDR3 length equals 12 residues. CDR3 sequence reads: CSASLAASKLFF. The DNA of the CDR3 is TGCAGTGCTAGTTTGGCAGCGTCTAAACTGTTTTTT.

This clonotype was picked up many times. The missing conserved phenylalanine or tryptophan at the end of this CDR3 makes a read error likely. The DNA is left out, because the CDR3 cannot be placed on it with certainty; the CDR3 is given as TCRdb lists it. The J gene is TRBJ2-7, the V gene TRBV6-1; the table's D call of TRBD2 was not tested on the DNA. Counting both end residues, the CDR3 totals 15 amino acids. Germline-derived CDR1 and CDR2 are MNHNS and SASEGT. The CDR3 loop reads CASSVSPLAGGPGTL.

At least ten counts were recorded for this clonotype. The gene calls are TRBV12-3 or TRBV12-4 and TRBJ2-2, with a weak D call TRBD1 (8 bases). V was trimmed by 5 bases and J by 5 bases, leaving 18 bases between them. This CDR3 contains 16 residues. For the CDR3, the DNA is TGTGCCAGCAGTCCGCAACAGGGGGGGTTGACCGGGGAGCTGTTTTTT. This codes for CASSPQQGGLTGELFF.

This clonotype was observed at least ten times. The chain has TRBV4-3 and TRBJ2-7; 10 nucleotides align to TRBD1. V was pared by 0 bases and J by 7 bases, with 6 bases of the junction left unmatched. Germline V gene data show CDR1 as LGHNA and CDR2 as YSLEER. CDR3 length: 15 amino acids. CDR3 in amino acids: CASSQETGGLGEQYF. CDR3 DNA sequence: TGCGCCAGCAGCCAAGAGACAGGGGGCTTAGGGGAGCAGTACTTC.

This clonotype occurred many times. V is TRBV7-9 and J is TRBJ1-5; possible D gene TRBD1, 6 bases. CDR3 length: 16 residues. In germline, CDR1 is SEHNR, CDR2 FQNEAQ (reference sequence). With 4 bases removed from V and 2 bases from J, the gap between germline ends came to 15 bases. CDR3 nucleotide sequence: TGTGCCAGCAGCTCATACTCCGGGGGCGGCAATCAGCCCCAGCATTTT. It yields the protein CASSSYSGGGNQPQHF.

This clonotype came up many times. This chain uses TRBV9 with TRBJ2-5; TRBD2 agrees at 9 bases. Losses at the gene ends were 0 bases for V and 2 bases for J; bases not matched to a gene: 5. CDR1 SGDLS and CDR2 YYNGEE come from the germline V gene. The CDR3 is 16 residues long. DNA of the CDR3: TGTGCCAGCAGCGTAGGACTGGCGGGGGGGCAAGAGACCCAGTACTTC. Translating gives CASSVGLAGGQETQYF.

At least ten counts were recorded for this clonotype. The chain employs TRBV20-1 and TRBJ2-7, with 7 nucleotides matching TRBD1. The trim removed 7 bases at V and 3 bases at J, leaving 21 bases unmatched. The CDR3 length is 17 residues. Germline V gives CDR1 DFQATT, CDR2 SNEGSKA (reference sequence). Written as DNA, the CDR3 is TGCAGTGTTCCGTCCCTTCTGGGCAACAGGGGTAGCTACGAGCAGTACTTC. Translated, it gives CSVPSLLGNRGSYEQYF.

This clonotype occurred many times. The chain is built from TRBV4-3 and TRBJ2-7; a possible D gene is TRBD1 (9 bases). The V gene's germline CDR1 is LGHNA and CDR2 YSLEER. The CDR3 is made up of 17 amino acids. The V and J ends lost 3 bases and 5 bases respectively, with 23 bases between them. The CDR3 bases are TGCGCCAGCAGCCATTCGGGGGGGACAGGGCCCAAAAACGAGCAGTACTTC. Its protein product is CASSHSGGTGPKNEQYF.

This clonotype was seen many times. The J gene is TRBJ1-5, the V gene TRBV5-1; unclear D gene. In germline, CDR1 is SGHRS, CDR2 YFSETQ. The V end was cut by 1 base, the J end by 4 bases, with 9 bases between. The CDR3 loop spans 14 amino acids. The DNA for the CDR3 is TGCGCCAGCAGCTTGTCTCCGCTAAATCAGCCCCAGCATTTT. Encoded protein: CASSLSPLNQPQHF.

This clonotype was counted ten times or more. The V gene is TRBV20-1, the J gene TRBJ2-7, with a weak D call TRBD1 (6 bases). This CDR3 is built from 15 residues. V lost 5 bases and J lost 0, with 17 bases in between. The germline V gene has CDR1 DFQATT and CDR2 SNEGSKA (reference sequence). The CDR3 region is CSAVDQQGYSYEQYF. CDR3 coding DNA: TGCAGTGCTGTAGACCAACAGGGATACTCCTACGAGCAGTACTTC.

This clonotype has a count of ten or more. This chain joins TRBV5-1 and TRBJ2-2, with TRBD1 identical over 10 bases. Germline V CDR1 and CDR2: SGHRS, YFSETQ. Losses at the gene ends were 4 bases for V and 6 bases for J; bases not matched to a gene: 6. This CDR3 is 15 amino acids long. The DNA for the CDR3 is TGCGCCAGCAGCCCCAGACAGGGGGCCGCCGGGGAGCTGTTTTTT. Amino acids: CASSPRQGAAGELFF.

The chain combines TRBV27 with TRBJ1-2; 7 nucleotides line up with TRBD1. This CDR3 has 12 residues. Germline V lookup: CDR1 MNHEY, CDR2 SMNVEV (reference sequence). V shed 5 bases and J 8 bases; nucleotides not matched to a gene: 5. The CDR3 here is CASSPTGVGYTF. DNA of the CDR3: TGTGCCAGCAGTCCTACAGGGGTCGGCTACACCTTC.

Ten or more counts support this clonotype. The chain has TRBV12-3 or TRBV12-4 and TRBJ2-1, with 9 bases lining up with TRBD2. The CDR3 has 18 amino acids. Germline trimming cut 3 bases from V and 4 bases from J; bases unmatched to any gene: 13. CDR3 coding DNA: TGTGCCAGCAGTTTCGGGGCGGGGGGGCAATTGGGATACAATGAGCAGTTCTTC. Its protein product is CASSFGAGGQLGYNEQFF.

The sample holds many counts of this clonotype. This chain uses TRBV7-2 with TRBJ2-1, with D possibly matching TRBD1 (6 bases). V lost 1 base and J 3 bases, leaving 13 bases between the germline ends. The germline gives CDR1 SGHTA, CDR2 FQGNSA. The CDR3 runs 16 residues. CDR3 DNA sequence: TGTGCCAGCAGCTTAGGGTCAGGGGCGAACTACAATGAGCAGTTCTTC. It translates to CASSLGSGANYNEQFF.

In its sample, this clonotype was seen many times. The chain couples TRBV5-1 to TRBJ2-1; 10 bases align to TRBD2. The CDR3 totals 17 residues. Trimming at V came to 0 bases and at J to 8 bases, leaving 11 bases not matched to a gene. From germline, CDR1 is SGHRS and CDR2 YFSETQ. CDR3 in DNA: TGCGCCAGCAGCTTGGCAGCGGGGGGGTACGAAGTCCATGAGCAGTTCTTC. Protein sequence: CASSLAAGGYEVHEQFF.

This clonotype was found many times. Here the CDR3 DNA reads TGCGCCAGCAGTCCAGAAGGGACTCTGAACACTGAAGCTTTCTTT. It yields the protein CASSPEGTLNTEAFF. This sequence joins TRBV5-1 and TRBJ1-1, with D perhaps matching TRBD1 (5 bases). The CDR3 runs to 15 residues. Germline V CDR1 and CDR2: SGHRS, YFSETQ. V lost 5 bases, J lost 0 bases, and 14 bases lay in between.

This clonotype was recorded at least ten times. The rearrangement uses TRBV7-2 and TRBJ1-1; tentative D call: TRBD1 (6 bases). Germline V lookup: CDR1 SGHTA, CDR2 FQGNSA. Trimming pared 2 bases from V and 8 bases from J, leaving 15 bases between. The length of the CDR3 is 14 residues. In nucleotides, the CDR3 is TGTGCCAGCAGCTTAAGTAGTGACACAGGGGAAGCTTTCTTT. As protein: CASSLSSDTGEAFF.

This clonotype appeared many times. V usage is TRBV20-1 and J usage is TRBJ2-2, with D possibly TRBD2 on 6 matching bases. The CDR3 contains 14 residues. Germline assignment: CDR1 DFQATT and CDR2 SNEGSKA (reference sequence). Deletions cut 6 bases from V and 5 bases from J, with 16 bases between. CDR3: CSADRNRGTGELFF. CDR3 bases: TGCAGTGCCGACCGAAACCGGGGGACCGGGGAGCTGTTTTTT.

This clonotype was recorded at least ten times. The V call is TRBV9, the J call TRBJ1-4; D unclear. The CDR3 is 13 residues long. The germline CDR1 and CDR2 sequences are SGDLS and YYNGEE. The ends were cut back, 4 bases at V and 7 bases at J, with 11 bases in the middle. The CDR3 region has the DNA TGTGCCAGCAGCCTAGTTACGGTTGAAAAACTGTTTTTT. This gives the protein CASSLVTVEKLFF.

At least ten counts were recorded for this clonotype. This sequence joins TRBV9 and TRBJ2-1, with D tentatively TRBD2 (6 bases). This CDR3 is 15 amino acids long. Germline values: CDR1 SGDLS, CDR2 YYNGEE. V gave up 2 bases and J gave up 1 base, with 10 bases separating them. The CDR3 protein is CASSVAGGSYNEQFF. Here the CDR3 DNA reads TGTGCCAGCAGCGTCGCCGGGGGATCCTACAATGAGCAGTTCTTC.

On this clonotype itself: One junction end does not reproduce the germline sequence, and a read error may be involved. This chain connects TRBV9 to TRBJ1-5; TRBD1 matches 8 bases. CDR1 is SGDLS and CDR2 is YYNGEE in the germline V gene. The CDR3 runs 14 residues. In nucleotides, the CDR3 is TGTGCCAGCAGCGAAGGACAGGGAGCTCAGCCCCGGCATTTT. Its translation is CASSEGQGAQPRHF.

The chain is built from TRBV19 and TRBJ2-3; D perhaps matches TRBD1 (5 bases). From germline, CDR1 is LNHDA and CDR2 SQIVND (reference sequence). Trimming removed 5 bases from V and 2 bases from J, with 11 bases in between. CDR3 length: 14 residues. The CDR3 bases are TGTGCCAGTAGTCCGGACACCGACACAGATACGCAGTATTTT. Its translation: CASSPDTDTDTQYF.

This clonotype was seen at least ten times. This sequence joins TRBV20-1 and TRBJ2-7; 9 nucleotides align to TRBD2. The V gene end was trimmed by 1 base and the J gene end by 4 bases; junction bases not matched to a gene: 8. The CDR3 is made up of 15 amino acids. Germline V CDR1 and CDR2: DFQATT, SNEGSKA (reference sequence). The CDR3 loop is CSARGRASGDYEQYF. CDR3 in DNA: TGCAGTGCTAGAGGGCGGGCTAGCGGGGATTACGAGCAGTACTTC.

This clonotype was recorded at least ten times. This rearrangement joins TRBV5-1 to TRBJ1-5; D unclear. V was cut by 0 bases and J by 4 bases, with 5 bases left in between. The CDR3 spans 13 residues. Germline CDR1 and CDR2: SGHRS and YFSETQ. The CDR3 spells CASSLDLNQPQHF. In nucleotides, the CDR3 is TGCGCCAGCAGCTTGGACCTAAATCAGCCCCAGCATTTT.

This clonotype was found many times. The J gene is TRBJ1-6, the V gene TRBV7-2; 7 bases match TRBD1. V was pared by 1 base and J by 6 bases, with 3 bases of the junction left unmatched. The germline gives CDR1 SGHTA, CDR2 FQGNSA. CDR3 length: 15 amino acids. CDR3 protein: CASSLVTGSNSPLHF. DNA of the CDR3: TGTGCCAGCAGCTTAGTGACAGGGAGTAATTCACCCCTCCACTTT.

This clonotype was recorded at least ten times. The chain couples TRBV6-2 or TRBV6-3 to TRBJ2-2; maybe TRBD1 (6 bases). This CDR3 is 16 amino acids long. CDR1 and CDR2 from the germline V gene are MNHEY and SVGEGT. Trimming pared 2 bases from V and 1 base from J, leaving 11 bases between. The CDR3 DNA is TGTGCCAGCAGTTACAGGACAGCGCTGAACACCGGGGAGCTGTTTTTT. It encodes CASSYRTALNTGELFF.